Each of the 9 T cell receptor beta chains below was sequenced from the same sample in a study of T cell repertoires in cytomegalovirus infection. One entry per CDR3 protein results from TCRdb running MiXCR on the reads. Of some 700,000 distinct CDR3 sequences in the sample, roughly a third were seen once. The sample taken for sequencing was PBMCs. The source is a human donor in good health (CMV status not recorded). Some clones in this sample may be carry-over from other donors' samples.

This chain joins TRBV7-2 and TRBJ2-7; 10 bases agree with TRBD2. Trimming at V came to 3 bases and at J to 0 bases, leaving 8 bases not matched to a gene. The CDR3 runs 17 residues. The germline V gene encodes CDR1 SGHTA and CDR2 FQGNSA. This chain's CDR3 is CASSFRESGGASYEQYF. The CDR3 region has the DNA TGTGCCAGCAGCTTTAGGGAAAGCGGGGGGGCCTCCTACGAGCAGTACTTC.

This clonotype was picked up a small number of times. This chain links TRBV19 with TRBJ1-1, with 8 bases fitting TRBD1. CDR3 size: 16 residues. The germline gives CDR1 LNHDA, CDR2 SQIVND (reference sequence). V lost 6 bases and J lost 6; bases outside the gene matches: 15. CDR3: CASRPQAGTGVPEAFF. The DNA for the CDR3 is TGTGCCAGTAGACCTCAGGCGGGGACAGGAGTTCCTGAAGCTTTCTTT.

V usage is TRBV12-3 or TRBV12-4 and J usage is TRBJ2-7; 10 bases match TRBD1. The CDR3 loop spans 16 amino acids. Losses at the gene ends were 0 bases for V and 2 bases for J; bases not matched to a gene: 4. The CDR3 loop reads CASSLALGQGAYEQYF. In nucleotides, the CDR3 is TGTGCCAGCAGTTTAGCGCTTGGACAGGGGGCCTACGAGCAGTACTTC.

This clonotype was detected only a few times. This chain links TRBV19 with TRBJ1-2; D not resolved. CDR1 LNHDA and CDR2 SQIVND come from the germline V gene (reference sequence). The CDR3 contains 12 residues. Trimming cost V 5 bases and J 4 bases, with 8 bases left between them. The DNA for the CDR3 is TGTGCCAGTAGTCTGCAGAGCTATGGCTACACCTTC. Translated, it gives CASSLQSYGYTF.

There are a few counts of this clonotype. The J gene is TRBJ1-5, the V gene TRBV27; 7 nucleotides align to TRBD1. Germline trimming cut 5 bases from V and 1 base from J; bases unmatched to any gene: 8. The germline CDR1 and CDR2 sequences are MNHEY and SMNVEV (reference sequence). This CDR3 region has 16 residues. The CDR3 protein is CASSLTGVQSNQPQHF. The CDR3 nucleotides read TGTGCCAGCAGTCTAACAGGGGTGCAAAGCAATCAGCCCCAGCATTTT.

The V gene is TRBV6-1, the J gene TRBJ1-2, with D hard to call. This CDR3 has 15 residues. From germline, CDR1 is MNHNS and CDR2 SASEGT. Trimming took off 1 base at V and 7 bases at J, with 16 bases between the two ends. The CDR3 here is CASSEEVKGASGYTF. CDR3 sequence (DNA): TGTGCCAGCAGTGAAGAAGTGAAGGGAGCTAGTGGCTACACCTTC.

This clonotype has more than one count but fewer than ten. The chain joins TRBV4-1 to TRBJ1-2, with D maybe TRBD1 (5 bases). Germline V gives CDR1 MGHRA, CDR2 YSYEKL. This CDR3 spans 16 amino acids. V shed 7 bases and J shed 5 bases, with 23 bases lying between them. The CDR3 is CASKTNSQGPIYGYTF. The CDR3 DNA sequence: TGCGCCAGCAAAACCAATTCCCAGGGCCCAATTTATGGCTACACCTTC.

V gene TRBV7-9 combines with J gene TRBJ2-5; 7 bases align to TRBD2. CDR1 is SEHNR, CDR2 FQNEAQ, per germline (reference sequence). V shed 4 bases, J shed 3 bases, and the junction held 5 bases outside the gene matches. The CDR3 runs 14 residues. The CDR3, as DNA: TGTGCCAGCAGCTCCCCCGGACTAGAAGAGACCCAGTACTTC. Translation gives CASSSPGLEETQYF.

This clonotype was observed a few times. V usage is TRBV2 and J usage is TRBJ2-4; D perhaps matches TRBD1 (6 bases). Per germline, CDR1 SNHLY and CDR2 FYNNEI. The V and J ends lost 3 bases and 2 bases respectively, with 17 bases between them. The CDR3 consists of 17 residues. The DNA of the CDR3 is TGTGCCAGCAGTGATCCTTTCGACAGGCCGACCAAAAACATTCAGTACTTC. Translating gives CASSDPFDRPTKNIQYF.